The source of this TCR beta chain is a study of radiotherapy plus CTLA-4 blockade in lung cancer. As for this clone: Its antigen is unknown.

TCRdb's table, derived via immunoSEQ multiplex PCR, lists solely in-frame clones and lacks some. This sample has approximately 50,000 clones, with about 80% found just once. Chemo-refractory metastatic non-small-cell lung cancer patients received focal radiation with ipilimumab CTLA-4 blockade. Study outcomes and limitations: Expansion of tumor-derived TCR clones was observed in blood after radiotherapy plus ipilimumab. Together with interferon-beta, which increased in serum after radiation, early dynamic changes in blood T cell clones were reportedly the best predictors of response.

In germline, CDR1 is LNHDA, CDR2 SQIVND (reference sequence). J was trimmed by 6 bases and V by 2 bases; bases with no gene match: 10. There are 16 residues in the CDR3. The sequencing used peripheral blood, collected from a patient treated with radiotherapy plus ipilimumab. The chain uses TRBV19 and TRBJ2-3; 8 bases agree with TRBD1. The TCR comes from a human donor with non-small cell lung cancer whose response to radiotherapy plus ipilimumab could not be evaluated. In DNA, the CDR3 is TGTGCCAGTAGTATATTACCCCCGACAGGGGATGATACGCAGTATTTT. This encodes CASSILPPTGDDTQYF.